The sequence of this TCR beta chain was determined in a study of blood T cell repertoires in COVID-19. Authors' analysis steps: Reference gene primer amplification gave estimated nucleated cell counts. Generated by immunoSEQ multiplex PCR, the TCRdb table keeps only in-frame clones and is missing some. V, J and clone size derive from that table, while D and trimming were established from the DNA sequence. The top ten hold approximately 2.9% of the sample, which has about 360,000 clones, around 87% seen once. CDR1 and CDR2 from the germline V gene are SNHLY and FYNNEI. There are 16 residues in the CDR3. V was clipped by 2 bases and J by 7 bases, with 15 bases between them.

The sequence was collected from a human donor in a cohort sampled during active COVID-19. V is TRBV2 and J is TRBJ1-6; D gene uncertain. Sample: peripheral blood. The CDR3 here is CASSELGRSTNSPLHF. The DNA for the CDR3 is TGTGCCAGCAGTGAACTTGGCAGGTCAACCAATTCACCCCTCCACTTT. Combining the CDR3 with reference TRBV2 and TRBJ1-6 gives the whole variable domain EPEVTQTPSHQVTQMGQEVILRCVPISNHLYFYWYRQILGQKVEFLVSFYNNEISEKSEIFDDQFSVERPDGSNFTLKIRSTKLEDSAMYFCASSELGRSTNSPLHFGNGTRLTVT.